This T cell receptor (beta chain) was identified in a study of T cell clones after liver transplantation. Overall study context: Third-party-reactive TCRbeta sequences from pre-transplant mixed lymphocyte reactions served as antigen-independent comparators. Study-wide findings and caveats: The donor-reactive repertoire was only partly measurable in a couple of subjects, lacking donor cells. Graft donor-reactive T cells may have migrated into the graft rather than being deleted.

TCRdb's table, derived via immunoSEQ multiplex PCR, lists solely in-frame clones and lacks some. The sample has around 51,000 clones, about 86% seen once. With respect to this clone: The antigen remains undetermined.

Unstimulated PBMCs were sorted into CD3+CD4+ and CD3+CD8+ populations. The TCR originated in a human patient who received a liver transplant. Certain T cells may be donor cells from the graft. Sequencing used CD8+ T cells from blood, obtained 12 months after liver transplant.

This CDR3 is CSGLTGGQGSGYTF. The CDR3 nucleotides read TGCAGCGGTCTAACCGGGGGGCAGGGTTCTGGCTACACCTTC. This chain joins TRBV29-1 and TRBJ1-2; D is perhaps TRBD1 (6 bases). Trimming cost V 7 bases and J 7 bases, with 22 bases left between them. The CDR3 consists of 14 residues. CDR1 is SQVTM, CDR2 ANQGSEA, per germline.